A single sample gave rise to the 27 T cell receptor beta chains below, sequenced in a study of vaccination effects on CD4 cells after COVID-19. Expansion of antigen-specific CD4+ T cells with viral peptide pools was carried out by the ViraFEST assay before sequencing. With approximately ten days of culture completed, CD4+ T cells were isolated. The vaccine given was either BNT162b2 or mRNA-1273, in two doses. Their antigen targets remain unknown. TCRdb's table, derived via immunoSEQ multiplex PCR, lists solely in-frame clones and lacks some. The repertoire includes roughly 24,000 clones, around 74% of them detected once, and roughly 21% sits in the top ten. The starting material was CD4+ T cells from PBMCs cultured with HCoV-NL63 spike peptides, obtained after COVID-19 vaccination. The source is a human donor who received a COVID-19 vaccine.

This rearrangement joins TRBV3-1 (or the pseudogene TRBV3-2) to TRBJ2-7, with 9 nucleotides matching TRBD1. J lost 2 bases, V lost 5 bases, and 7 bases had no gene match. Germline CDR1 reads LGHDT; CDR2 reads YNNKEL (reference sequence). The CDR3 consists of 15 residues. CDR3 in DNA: TGTGCCAGCAGCTCCCGGGACAGGGCGACCTACGAGCAGTACTTC. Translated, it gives CASSSRDRATYEQYF.

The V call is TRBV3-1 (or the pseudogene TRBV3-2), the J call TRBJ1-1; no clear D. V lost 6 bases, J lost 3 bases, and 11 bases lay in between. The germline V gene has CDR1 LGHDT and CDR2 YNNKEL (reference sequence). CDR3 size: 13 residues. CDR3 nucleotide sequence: TGTGCCAGCAGTGATAGTGGGTACACTGAAGCTTTCTTT. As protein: CASSDSGYTEAFF.

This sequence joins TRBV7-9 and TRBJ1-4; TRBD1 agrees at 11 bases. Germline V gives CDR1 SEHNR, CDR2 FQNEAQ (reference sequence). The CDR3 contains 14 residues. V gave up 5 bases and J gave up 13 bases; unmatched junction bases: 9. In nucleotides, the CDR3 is TGTGCCAGCAGCCTCGGGACAGGGGGGGAAGGACTGTTTTTT. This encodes CASSLGTGGEGLFF.

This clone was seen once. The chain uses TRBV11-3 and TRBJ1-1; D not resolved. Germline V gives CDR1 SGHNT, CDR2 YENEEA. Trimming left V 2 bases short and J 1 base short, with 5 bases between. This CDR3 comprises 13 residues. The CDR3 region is CASSLRANTEAFF. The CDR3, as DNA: TGTGCCAGCAGCTTACGTGCGAACACTGAAGCTTTCTTT.

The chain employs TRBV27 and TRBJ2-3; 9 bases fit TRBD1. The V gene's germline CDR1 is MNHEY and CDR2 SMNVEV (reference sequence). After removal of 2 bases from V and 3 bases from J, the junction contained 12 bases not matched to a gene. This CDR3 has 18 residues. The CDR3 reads CASSLRAAGTGMTDTQYF. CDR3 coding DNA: TGTGCCAGCAGTTTAAGGGCCGCCGGGACAGGGATGACAGATACGCAGTATTTT.

The DNA for the CDR3 is TGTGCCAGCAGTGACAGAACTGACGGGGAGCTGTTTTTT. Its translation: CASSDRTDGELFF. The gene calls are TRBV6-4 and TRBJ2-2, with D unresolved. The CDR3 contains 13 residues. Trimming removed 2 bases at V and 7 bases at J, with 8 bases between. The germline CDR1 and CDR2 sequences are MRHNA and SNTAGT.

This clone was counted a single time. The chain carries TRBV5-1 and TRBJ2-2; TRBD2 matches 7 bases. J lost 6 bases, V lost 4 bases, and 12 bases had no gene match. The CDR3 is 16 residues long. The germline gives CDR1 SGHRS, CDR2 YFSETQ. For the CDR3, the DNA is TGCGCCAGCAGCACCGAGGCGGCTAGCGGAGCCGGGGAGCTGTTTTTT. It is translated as CASSTEAASGAGELFF.

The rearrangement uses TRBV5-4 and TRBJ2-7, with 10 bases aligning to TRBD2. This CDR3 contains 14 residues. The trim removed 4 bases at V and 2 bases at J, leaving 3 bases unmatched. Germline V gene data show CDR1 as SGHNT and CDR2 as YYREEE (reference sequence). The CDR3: CASSRSGRAYEQYF. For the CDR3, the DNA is TGTGCCAGCAGCCGGAGCGGGAGGGCCTACGAGCAGTACTTC. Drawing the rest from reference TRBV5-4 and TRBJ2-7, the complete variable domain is ETGVTQSPTHLIKTRGQQVTLRCSSQSGHNTVSWYQQALGQGPQFIFQYYREEENGRGNFPPRFSGLQFPNYSSELNVNALELDDSALYLCASSRSGRAYEQYFGPGTRLTVT.

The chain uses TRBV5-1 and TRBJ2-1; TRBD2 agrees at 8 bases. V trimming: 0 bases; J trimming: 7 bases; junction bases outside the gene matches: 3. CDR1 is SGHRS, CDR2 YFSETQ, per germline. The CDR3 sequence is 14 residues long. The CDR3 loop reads CASSLVASGNEQFF. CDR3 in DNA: TGCGCCAGCAGCTTGGTGGCTAGCGGGAATGAGCAGTTCTTC. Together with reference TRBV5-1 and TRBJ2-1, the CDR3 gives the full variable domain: KAGVTQTPRYLIKTRGQQVTLSCSPISGHRSVSWYQQTPGQGLQFLFEYFSETQRNKGNFPGRFSGRQFSNSRSEMNVSTLELGDSALYLCASSLVASGNEQFFGPGTRLTVL.

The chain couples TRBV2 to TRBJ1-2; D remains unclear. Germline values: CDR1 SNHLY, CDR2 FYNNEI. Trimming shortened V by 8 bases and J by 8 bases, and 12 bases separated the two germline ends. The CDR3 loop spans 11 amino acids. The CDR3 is CASQAPRGYTF. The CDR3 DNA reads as TGTGCCAGCCAAGCCCCCAGGGGCTACACCTTC.

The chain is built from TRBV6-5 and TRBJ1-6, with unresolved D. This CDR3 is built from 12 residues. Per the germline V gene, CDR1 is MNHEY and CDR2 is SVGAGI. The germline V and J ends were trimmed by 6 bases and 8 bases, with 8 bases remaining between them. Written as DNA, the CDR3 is TGTGCCAGCAGACTCGGGGATTCACCCCTCCACTTT. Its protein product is CASRLGDSPLHF.

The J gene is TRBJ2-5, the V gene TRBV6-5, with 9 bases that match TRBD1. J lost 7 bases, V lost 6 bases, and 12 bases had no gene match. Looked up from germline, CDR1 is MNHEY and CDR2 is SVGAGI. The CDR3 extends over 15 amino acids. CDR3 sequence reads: CASSRDGQGYGTQYF. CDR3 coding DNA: TGTGCCAGCAGCCGCGACGGACAGGGGTATGGGACCCAGTACTTC.

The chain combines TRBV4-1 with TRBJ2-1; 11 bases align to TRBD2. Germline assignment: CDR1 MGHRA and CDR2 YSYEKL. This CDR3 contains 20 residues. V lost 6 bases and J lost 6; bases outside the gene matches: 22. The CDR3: CASSPRGRGSGGAGGNEQFF. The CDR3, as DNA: TGCGCCAGCAGTCCAAGAGGAAGGGGTAGCGGGGGGGCGGGCGGCAATGAGCAGTTCTTC.

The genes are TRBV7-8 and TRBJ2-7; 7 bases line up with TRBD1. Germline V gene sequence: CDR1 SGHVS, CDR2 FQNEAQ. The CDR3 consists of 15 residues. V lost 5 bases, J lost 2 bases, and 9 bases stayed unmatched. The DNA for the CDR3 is TGTGCCAGCAGCCAATCATGGACAGGAACCTACGAGCAGTACTTC. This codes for CASSQSWTGTYEQYF.

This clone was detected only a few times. CDR3 amino acids: CASRGTDTQYF. The CDR3 DNA follows: TGCGCCAGCCGTGGCACAGATACGCAGTATTTT. The chain employs TRBV5-1 and TRBJ2-3; D ambiguous. V was shortened by 7 bases and J by 1 base, with 4 bases between the two germline ends. Germline V gene data show CDR1 as SGHRS and CDR2 as YFSETQ. CDR3 size: 11 residues.

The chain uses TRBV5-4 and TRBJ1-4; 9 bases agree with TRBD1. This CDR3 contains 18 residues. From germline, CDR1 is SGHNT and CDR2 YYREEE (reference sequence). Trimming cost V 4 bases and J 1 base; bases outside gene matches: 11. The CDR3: CASSRRTGVPETNEKLFF. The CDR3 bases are TGTGCCAGCAGCCGAAGGACAGGGGTCCCTGAAACTAATGAAAAACTGTTTTTT.

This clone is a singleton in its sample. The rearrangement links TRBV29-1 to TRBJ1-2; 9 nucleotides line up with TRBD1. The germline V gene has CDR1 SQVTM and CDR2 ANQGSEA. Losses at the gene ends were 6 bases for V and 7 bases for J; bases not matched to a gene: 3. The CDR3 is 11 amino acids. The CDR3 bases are TGCAGCGTCCGGGACAGGGCTGGCTACACCTTC. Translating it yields CSVRDRAGYTF.

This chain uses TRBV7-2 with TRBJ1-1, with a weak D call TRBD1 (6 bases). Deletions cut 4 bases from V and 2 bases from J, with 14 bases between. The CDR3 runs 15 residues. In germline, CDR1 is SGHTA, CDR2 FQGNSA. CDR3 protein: CASSSQGGGNTEAFF. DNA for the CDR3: TGTGCCAGCAGCTCACAGGGAGGGGGAAACACTGAAGCTTTCTTT.

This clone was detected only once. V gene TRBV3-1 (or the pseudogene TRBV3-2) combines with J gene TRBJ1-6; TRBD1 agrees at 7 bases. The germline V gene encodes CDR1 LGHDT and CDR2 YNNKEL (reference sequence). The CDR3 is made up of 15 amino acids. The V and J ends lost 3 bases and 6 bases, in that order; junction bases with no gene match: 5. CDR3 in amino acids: CASSQGDSGNSPLHF. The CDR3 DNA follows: TGTGCCAGCAGCCAGGGGGACAGCGGTAATTCACCCCTCCACTTT.

The CDR3 spells CASSHPPDTARNQPQHF. The CDR3 region has the DNA TGTGCCAGTAGTCATCCCCCGGACACTGCCCGCAATCAGCCCCAGCATTTT. This rearrangement joins TRBV19 to TRBJ1-5; D is perhaps TRBD1 (5 bases). The CDR3 spans 17 residues. The germline CDR1 and CDR2 sequences are LNHDA and SQIVND (reference sequence). V was clipped by 5 bases and J by 2 bases, with 19 bases between them.

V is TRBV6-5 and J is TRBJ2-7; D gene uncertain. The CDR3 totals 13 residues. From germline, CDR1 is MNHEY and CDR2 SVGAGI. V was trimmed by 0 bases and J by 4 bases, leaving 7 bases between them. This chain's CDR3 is CASSYSVDYEQYF. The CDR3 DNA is TGTGCCAGCAGTTACTCCGTCGATTACGAGCAGTACTTC.

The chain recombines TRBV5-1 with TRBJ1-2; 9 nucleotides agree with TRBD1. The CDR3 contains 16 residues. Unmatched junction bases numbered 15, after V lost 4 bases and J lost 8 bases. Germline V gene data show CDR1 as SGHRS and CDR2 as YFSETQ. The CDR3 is CASSDAGDRAKGGYTF. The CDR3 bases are TGCGCCAGCAGCGACGCGGGGGACAGGGCCAAGGGGGGCTACACCTTC. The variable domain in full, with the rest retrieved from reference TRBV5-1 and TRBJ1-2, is KAGVTQTPRYLIKTRGQQVTLSCSPISGHRSVSWYQQTPGQGLQFLFEYFSETQRNKGNFPGRFSGRQFSNSRSEMNVSTLELGDSALYLCASSDAGDRAKGGYTFGSGTRLTVV.

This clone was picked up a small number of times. CDR3: CARTAWAKNIQYF. CDR3 coding DNA: TGTGCCAGAACAGCGTGGGCCAAAAACATTCAGTACTTC. The rearrangement joins TRBV19 to TRBJ2-4; D is unclear. In germline, CDR1 is LNHDA, CDR2 SQIVND (reference sequence). This CDR3 comprises 13 residues. With 9 bases removed from V and 1 base from J, the gap between germline ends came to 10 bases. The variable domain in full, completed from reference TRBV19 and TRBJ2-4, reads DGGITQSPKYLFRKEGQNVTLSCEQNLNHDAMYWYRQDPGQGLRLIYYSQIVNDFQKGDIAEGYSVSREKKESFPLTVTSAQKNPTAFYLCARTAWAKNIQYFGAGTRLSVL.

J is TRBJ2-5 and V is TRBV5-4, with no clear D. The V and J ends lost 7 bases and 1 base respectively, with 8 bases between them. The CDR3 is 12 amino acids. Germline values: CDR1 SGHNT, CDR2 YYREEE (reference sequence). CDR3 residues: CASRDFQETQYF. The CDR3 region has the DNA TGTGCCAGCCGTGACTTCCAAGAGACCCAGTACTTC.

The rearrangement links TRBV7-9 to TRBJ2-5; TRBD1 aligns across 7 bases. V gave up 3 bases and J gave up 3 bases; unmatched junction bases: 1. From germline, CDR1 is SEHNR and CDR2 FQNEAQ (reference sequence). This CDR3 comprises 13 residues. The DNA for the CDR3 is TGTGCCAGCAGCTTGACAGGGAAAGAGACCCAGTACTTC. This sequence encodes CASSLTGKETQYF.

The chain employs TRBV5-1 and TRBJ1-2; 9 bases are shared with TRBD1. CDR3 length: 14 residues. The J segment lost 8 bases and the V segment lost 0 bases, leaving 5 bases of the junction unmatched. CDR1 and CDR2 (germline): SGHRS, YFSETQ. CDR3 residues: CASSLGGQGLGYTF. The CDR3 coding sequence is TGCGCCAGCAGCTTGGGGGGACAGGGCCTGGGCTACACCTTC. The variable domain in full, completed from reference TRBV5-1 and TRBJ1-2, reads KAGVTQTPRYLIKTRGQQVTLSCSPISGHRSVSWYQQTPGQGLQFLFEYFSETQRNKGNFPGRFSGRQFSNSRSEMNVSTLELGDSALYLCASSLGGQGLGYTFGSGTRLTVV.

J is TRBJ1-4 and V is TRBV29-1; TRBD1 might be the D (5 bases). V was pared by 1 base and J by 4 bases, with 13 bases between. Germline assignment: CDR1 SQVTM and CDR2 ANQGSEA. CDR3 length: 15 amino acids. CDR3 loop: CSVEGGAPFNEKLFF. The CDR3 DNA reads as TGCAGCGTTGAAGGAGGGGCGCCTTTTAATGAAAAACTGTTTTTT. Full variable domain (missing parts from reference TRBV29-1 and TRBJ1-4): SAVISQKPSRDICQRGTSLTIQCQVDSQVTMMFWYRQQPGQSLTLIATANQGSEATYESGFVIDKFPISRPNLTFSTLTVSNMSPEDSSIYLCSVEGGAPFNEKLFFGSGTQLSVL.